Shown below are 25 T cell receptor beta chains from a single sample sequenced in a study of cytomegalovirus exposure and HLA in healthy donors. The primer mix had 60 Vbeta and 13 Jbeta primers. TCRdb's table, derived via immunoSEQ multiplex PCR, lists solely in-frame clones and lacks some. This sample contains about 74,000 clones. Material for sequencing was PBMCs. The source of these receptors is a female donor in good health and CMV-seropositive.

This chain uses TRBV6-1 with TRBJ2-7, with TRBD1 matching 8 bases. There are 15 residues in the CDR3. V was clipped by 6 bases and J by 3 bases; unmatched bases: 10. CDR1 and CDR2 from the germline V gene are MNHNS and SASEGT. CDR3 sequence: CASRRQTGEGYEQYF. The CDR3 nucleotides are TGTGCCAGCAGACGACAGACAGGGGAAGGCTACGAGCAGTACTTC.

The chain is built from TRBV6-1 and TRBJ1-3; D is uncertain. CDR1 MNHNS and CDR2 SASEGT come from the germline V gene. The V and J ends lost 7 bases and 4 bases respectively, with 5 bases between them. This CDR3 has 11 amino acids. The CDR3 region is CASTLGNTIYF. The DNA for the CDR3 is TGTGCCAGCACCCTAGGAAACACCATATATTTT.

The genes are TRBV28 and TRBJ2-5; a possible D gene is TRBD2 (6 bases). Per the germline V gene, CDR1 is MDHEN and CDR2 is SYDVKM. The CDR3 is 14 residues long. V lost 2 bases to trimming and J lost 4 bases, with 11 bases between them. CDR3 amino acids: CASSLTIAAETQYF. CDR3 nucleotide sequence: TGTGCCAGCAGTTTAACCATAGCGGCAGAGACCCAGTACTTC.

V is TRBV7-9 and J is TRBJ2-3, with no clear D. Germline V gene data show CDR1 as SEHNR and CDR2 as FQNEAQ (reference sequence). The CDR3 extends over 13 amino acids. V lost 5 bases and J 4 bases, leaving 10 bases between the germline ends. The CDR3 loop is CASSQNQADTQYF. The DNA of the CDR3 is TGTGCCAGCAGCCAAAACCAGGCAGATACGCAGTATTTT.

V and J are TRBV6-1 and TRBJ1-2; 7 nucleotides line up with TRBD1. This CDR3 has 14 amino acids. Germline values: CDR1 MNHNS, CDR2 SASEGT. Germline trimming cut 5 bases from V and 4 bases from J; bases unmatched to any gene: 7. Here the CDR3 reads CASSFGQVTYGYTF. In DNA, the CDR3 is TGTGCCAGCAGTTTCGGACAGGTTACCTATGGCTACACCTTC.

This CDR3 reads CASSSLGGATDTQYF. CDR3 coding DNA: TGCGCCAGCAGCAGCCTAGGGGGAGCCACAGATACGCAGTATTTT. The rearrangement joins TRBV5-1 to TRBJ2-3; D might be TRBD1 (6 bases). CDR1 is SGHRS, CDR2 YFSETQ, per germline. The CDR3 totals 15 residues. Trimming took 4 bases from V and 2 from J, leaving 14 bases between them.

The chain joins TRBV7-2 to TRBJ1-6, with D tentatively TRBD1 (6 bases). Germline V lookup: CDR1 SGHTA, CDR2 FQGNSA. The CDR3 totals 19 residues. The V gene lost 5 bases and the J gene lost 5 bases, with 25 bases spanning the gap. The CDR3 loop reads CASSLSRLGGGADNSPLHF. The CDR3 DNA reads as TGTGCCAGCAGCCTCTCCCGATTGGGCGGGGGCGCAGATAATTCACCCCTCCACTTT.

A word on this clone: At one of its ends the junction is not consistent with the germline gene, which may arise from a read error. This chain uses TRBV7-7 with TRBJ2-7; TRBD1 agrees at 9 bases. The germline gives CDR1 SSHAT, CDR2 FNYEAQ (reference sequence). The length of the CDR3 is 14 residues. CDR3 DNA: TGTGCTAGCAGCTTAGGGACAGGGAGATACGAGCAGTACTTC. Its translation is CASSLGTGRYEQYF.

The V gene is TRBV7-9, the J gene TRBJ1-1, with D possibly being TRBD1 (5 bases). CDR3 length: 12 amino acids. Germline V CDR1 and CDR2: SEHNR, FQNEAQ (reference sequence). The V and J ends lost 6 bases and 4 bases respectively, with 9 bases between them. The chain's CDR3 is CASSQGRTEAFF. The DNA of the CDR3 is TGTGCCAGCAGTCAGGGCCGCACTGAAGCTTTCTTT.

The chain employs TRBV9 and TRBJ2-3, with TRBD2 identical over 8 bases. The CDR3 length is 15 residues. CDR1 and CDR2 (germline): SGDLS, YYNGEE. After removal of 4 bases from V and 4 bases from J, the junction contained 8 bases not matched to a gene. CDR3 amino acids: CASSPRGLVADTQYF. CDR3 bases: TGTGCCAGCAGCCCCCGGGGACTAGTGGCAGATACGCAGTATTTT.

The CDR3: CASSEYERGGGYGYTF. The CDR3 DNA sequence: TGTGCCAGCAGTGAATACGAGAGGGGGGGTGGCTATGGCTACACCTTC. The chain is built from TRBV25-1 and TRBJ1-2; possibly TRBD1 for D (6 bases). The CDR3 is made up of 16 amino acids. The germline gives CDR1 MGHDK, CDR2 SYGVNS. V was trimmed by 0 bases and J by 4 bases, leaving 15 bases between them.

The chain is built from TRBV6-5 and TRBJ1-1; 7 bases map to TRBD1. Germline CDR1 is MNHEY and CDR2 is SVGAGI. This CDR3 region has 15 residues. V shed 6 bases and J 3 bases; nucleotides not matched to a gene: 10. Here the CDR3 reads CASRVQGKFYTEAFF. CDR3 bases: TGTGCCAGCAGGGTACAGGGGAAGTTTTACACTGAAGCTTTCTTT.

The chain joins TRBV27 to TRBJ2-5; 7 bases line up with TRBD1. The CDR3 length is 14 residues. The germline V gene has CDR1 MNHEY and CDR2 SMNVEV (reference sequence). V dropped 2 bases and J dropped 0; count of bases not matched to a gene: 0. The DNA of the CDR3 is TGTGCCAGCAGTTTACAGGGGGACCAAGAGACCCAGTACTTC. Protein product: CASSLQGDQETQYF.

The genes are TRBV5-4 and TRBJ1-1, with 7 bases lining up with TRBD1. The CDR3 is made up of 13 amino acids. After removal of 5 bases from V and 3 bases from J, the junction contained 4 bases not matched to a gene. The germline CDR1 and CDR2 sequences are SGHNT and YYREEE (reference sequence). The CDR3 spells CASSRDRYTEAFF. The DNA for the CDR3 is TGTGCCAGCAGTCGGGACAGATACACTGAAGCTTTCTTT.

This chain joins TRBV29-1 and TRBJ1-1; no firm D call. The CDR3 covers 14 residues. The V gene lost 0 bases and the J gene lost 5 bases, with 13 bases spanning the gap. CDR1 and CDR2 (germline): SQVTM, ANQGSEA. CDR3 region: CSVEEGTRTTEAFF. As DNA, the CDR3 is TGCAGCGTTGAAGAGGGCACACGAACGACTGAAGCTTTCTTT.

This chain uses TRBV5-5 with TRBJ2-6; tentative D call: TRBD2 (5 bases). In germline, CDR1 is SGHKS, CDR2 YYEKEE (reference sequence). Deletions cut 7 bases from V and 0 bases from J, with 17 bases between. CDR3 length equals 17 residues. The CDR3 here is CASSISGKTSGANVLTF. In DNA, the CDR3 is TGTGCCAGCTCAATTTCGGGGAAGACCTCTGGGGCCAACGTCCTGACTTTC. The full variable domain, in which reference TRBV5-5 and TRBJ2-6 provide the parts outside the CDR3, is DAGVTQSPTHLIKTRGQQVTLRCSPISGHKSVSWYQQVLGQGPQFIFQYYEKEERGRGNFPDRFSARQFPNYSSELNVNALLLGDSALYLCASSISGKTSGANVLTFGAGSRLTVL.

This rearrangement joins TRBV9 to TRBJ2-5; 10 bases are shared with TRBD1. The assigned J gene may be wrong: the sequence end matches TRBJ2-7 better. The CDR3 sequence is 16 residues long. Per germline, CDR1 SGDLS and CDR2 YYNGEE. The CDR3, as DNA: TGTGCCAGCAGCGTAGACGACAGGGGGCTTTCCTACGAGCAGTACTTC. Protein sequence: CASSVDDRGLSYEQYF.

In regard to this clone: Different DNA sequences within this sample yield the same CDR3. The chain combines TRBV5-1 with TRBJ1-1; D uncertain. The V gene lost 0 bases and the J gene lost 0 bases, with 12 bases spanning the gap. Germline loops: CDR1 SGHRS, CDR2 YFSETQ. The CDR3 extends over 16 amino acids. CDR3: CASSLGHRDLNTEAFF. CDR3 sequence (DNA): TGCGCCAGCAGCTTGGGCCATCGCGATCTGAACACTGAAGCTTTCTTT.

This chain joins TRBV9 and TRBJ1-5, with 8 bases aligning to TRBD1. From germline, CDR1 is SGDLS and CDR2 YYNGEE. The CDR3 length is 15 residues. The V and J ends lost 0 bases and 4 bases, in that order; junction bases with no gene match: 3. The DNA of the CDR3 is TGTGCCAGCAGCGTAGGGGACAGGTTTAATCAGCCCCAGCATTTT. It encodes CASSVGDRFNQPQHF.

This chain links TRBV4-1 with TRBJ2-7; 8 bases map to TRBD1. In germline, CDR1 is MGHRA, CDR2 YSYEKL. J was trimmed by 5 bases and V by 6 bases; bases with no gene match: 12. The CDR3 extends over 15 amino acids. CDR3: CASRIRSQGDDEQYF. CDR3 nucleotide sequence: TGCGCCAGCAGGATCCGGTCACAGGGGGACGACGAGCAGTACTTC.

This chain's CDR3 is CASRPDRAYGYTF. The CDR3 DNA is TGTGCCAGCAGACCCGACAGGGCCTATGGCTACACCTTC. The chain couples TRBV28 to TRBJ1-2; TRBD1 matches 7 bases. Unmatched junction bases numbered 5, after V lost 6 bases and J lost 4 bases. The germline V gene encodes CDR1 MDHEN and CDR2 SYDVKM. The length of the CDR3 is 13 residues.

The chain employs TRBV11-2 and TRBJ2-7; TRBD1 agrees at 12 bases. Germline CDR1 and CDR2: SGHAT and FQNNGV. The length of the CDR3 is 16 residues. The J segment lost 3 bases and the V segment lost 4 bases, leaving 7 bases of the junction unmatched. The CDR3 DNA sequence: TGTGCCAGCAGCTGGGGGACAGGGGGCCACAACTACGAGCAGTACTTC. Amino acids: CASSWGTGGHNYEQYF.

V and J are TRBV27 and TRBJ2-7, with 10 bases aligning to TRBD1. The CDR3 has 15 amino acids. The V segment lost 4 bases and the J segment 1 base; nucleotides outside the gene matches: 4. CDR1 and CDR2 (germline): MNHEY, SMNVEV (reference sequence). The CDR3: CASSSGQGFSYEQYF. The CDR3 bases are TGTGCCAGCAGTTCGGGACAGGGGTTTTCCTACGAGCAGTACTTC.

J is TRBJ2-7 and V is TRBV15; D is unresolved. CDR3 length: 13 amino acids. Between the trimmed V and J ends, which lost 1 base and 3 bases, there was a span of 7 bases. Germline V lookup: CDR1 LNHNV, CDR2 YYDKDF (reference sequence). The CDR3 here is CATSRGSIYEQYF. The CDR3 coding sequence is TGTGCCACCAGCAGAGGTAGCATCTACGAGCAGTACTTC.

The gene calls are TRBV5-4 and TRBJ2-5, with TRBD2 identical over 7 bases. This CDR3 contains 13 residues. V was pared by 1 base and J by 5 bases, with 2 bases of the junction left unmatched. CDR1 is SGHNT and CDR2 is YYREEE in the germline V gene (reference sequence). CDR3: CASSLTAGETQYF. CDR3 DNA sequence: TGTGCCAGCAGCTTGACAGCGGGGGAGACCCAGTACTTC. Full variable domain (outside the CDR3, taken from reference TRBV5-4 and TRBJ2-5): ETGVTQSPTHLIKTRGQQVTLRCSSQSGHNTVSWYQQALGQGPQFIFQYYREEENGRGNFPPRFSGLQFPNYSSELNVNALELDDSALYLCASSLTAGETQYFGPGTRLLVL.